This T cell receptor (beta chain) was captured in a study of cytomegalovirus exposure and HLA in healthy donors (dated by TCRdb to the late 2010s). Study-level background: In an earlier analysis of 587 of the donors, approximately 260 Gb of sequence data and 117 million unique TCR beta sequences from approximately 180 million T cells were reported. Along with the approximately 700-subject first cohort, a separate validation cohort of 120 different subjects was used. The study aimed to test whether signatures of past pathogen exposure could be identified by cataloging public T cell receptors. Rather than using new phenotypic data, the later analysis identified candidate immune exposures from TCR beta sequences and from how often those sequences occurred across donors. About 5 DR-DQ haplotypes were handled as single units for association and clustering, since linkage in the cohort was strong. Typing coverage varied by locus: 629-630 donors for A, B, C, DRB1 and DQB1; 522 for DQA1; 600 to 610 for DPA1; about 450 for DPB1. An early release that covered about 640 HLA-typed donors contained about 300 gigabases of sequencing data and 70 million to 100 million unique TCR sequences. To decide whether each TCR beta V gene segment behaved as functional or pseudogenic, an earlier analysis of over 500 of the donors relied on high-throughput TCR beta sequencing. Donor age, sex, ethnicity and CMV serostatus were collected together with the repertoire data. Every repertoire in the discovery cohort had been generated on one and the same sequencing platform. HLA typing covered class I and class II loci at four-digit resolution. In a later genetic analysis, genome-wide SNP genotypes for about 65% of the 666 donors were used, and that subset was treated as a discovery cohort. To predict cytomegalovirus infection status, the study combined high-throughput TCR immunosequencing, statistical association of individual TCRs with disease status, and machine learning. The study profiled the T cell repertoires of under 850 subjects by immunosequencing and related them to cytomegalovirus serostatus. On average, around 240,000 unique TCR beta nucleotide sequences were sequenced per donor among a few hundred genotyped donors of the cohort, with around 19% of those sequences being non-productive. In a later analysis, previously published TCR beta repertoires from 500 to 750 donors were re-analyzed and high-resolution HLA genotyping was added so that TCR occurrence patterns could be studied. Among the roughly 400 genotyped donors, about 85% belonged to the genetic ancestry cluster associated with self-reported Caucasian donors.

This clone was found a few times. Which antigen it targets is not known. Per-base qualities were not stored, and no clone one base away is much larger. The cohort consisted of approximately 670 healthy bone marrow donors. Cohort members were all nominally healthy when sampled, although unrecorded immune exposures were likely present. The donor was CMV seropositive and was included in the group of approximately 310 seropositive cohort members. A peripheral blood sample was provided by each donor, and peripheral blood mononuclear cells were used for TCR beta sequencing. The Qiagen DNeasy Blood Extraction Kit was used to extract genomic DNA from the blood cell samples. For CDR1 and CDR2, the germline V gene (reference sequence) lists MNHEY and SMNVEV. V is cut back by 5 bases and J by 4 bases, with 7 bases in the junction unmatched. Taken from cysteine to phenylalanine, the CDR3 has 14 residues. Only the CDR3 region is kept as DNA, spanning 42 bases read in frame from base 1.

Libraries were prepared through the immunoSEQ multiplex PCR assay. For the multiplex PCR, a mixture combining 60 forward primers for TCR Vbeta segments and 13 reverse primers for TCR Jbeta segments was used. Amplification of the CDR3 region of rearranged TCR beta genes was performed with a multiplex PCR assay on genomic DNA. Amplified TCR beta libraries were sequenced as 87-base-pair reads on the Illumina HiSeq System. Per the original workflow: In a later analysis, around 80 million unique TCR beta chains were counted across the roughly 670 repertoires, and approximately 11 million of these chains were shared by at least two donors. To remove PCR and sequencing errors, raw reads were error-corrected and collapsed into unique sequences using a nearest-neighbor algorithm that merged closely related sequences. To assign V, D and J gene segments, CDR3 sequences were aligned to IMGT reference sequences. For a sequence to be retained, a match of at least six nucleotides to both a V gene segment and a J gene segment was required. Rearrangements were classified as productive when the CDR3 lacked stop codons and remained in frame with V and J, and all other rearrangements were classified as non-productive. Following IMGT convention, CDR3 was defined as the stretch from the second conserved V-encoded cysteine to the conserved J-encoded phenylalanine. The earlier analysis of some 600 of the donors excluded sequences that lacked an unambiguous match to a single V gene segment. In an earlier analysis of 587 of the donors, a V segment was called functional when productive rearrangements were above 56.7%, and segregating when the standard deviation between donors exceeded 5%. A statistical classification framework was developed to diagnose cytomegalovirus status using the catalog of TCR beta chain sequences. In a later analysis, V and J genes were assigned by comparing TCR nucleotide sequences against IMGT/GENE-DB human TR gene sequences. A later analysis assigned CDR3 sequences and most-parsimonious VDJ recombination scenarios with the TCRdist pipeline. A later analysis defined each TCR beta chain by its CDR3 amino acid sequence plus V-gene family, and excluded reads lacking a unique V-gene family. To address suspected cross-contamination and a sequencing artifact, a later analysis removed around 590 highly shared, low-generation-probability nucleotide sequences. For each public chain, a later analysis derived a clonal expansion index from normalized ranks of inferred template counts within each repertoire. Generation probabilities in a later analysis came from a VDJ recombination model fitted to out-of-frame rearrangements, and those results were checked against IGoR. In a later analysis, hypergeometric tests were used to score TCR-TCR, TCR-HLA and TCR-CMV co-occurrence, with a repertoire-size bias correction applied to TCR pairs. In a later analysis, false discovery rates were estimated by permuting HLA or CMV assignments 20 times. In a later analysis, co-occurring TCRs were grouped using DBSCAN, with TCRdist sequence similarity added in when clustering inside HLA-allele-positive subsets. Repertoires with fewer than 30,000 or more than 120,000 public chains were left out of co-occurrence clustering, as were four to six repertoires with anomalous nucleotide sharing. Held by TCRdb, this immuneACCESS table contains in-frame sequences only and omits some clones. Under half of the omission traces to an unresolved V gene where checked; the cause of the rest is unknown. Clone size and V and J calls were adopted from that table, with D and trimming inferred from the DNA. The sample table shows roughly 180,000 clones, and 60% to 80% are seen once. About 7.7% of the sample is in the top ten clones.

Broad study findings and their caveats: A later analysis associated 17,000 or so TCR beta sequences with specific HLA alleles at a false discovery rate of 0.05. Sequencing depth was assumed to be roughly uniform across donors in the presence/absence analyses, though that assumption may not hold. The study gave a list of 150 to 200 TCR beta chains associated with cytomegalovirus. The authors suggested that the approach could potentially be extended to other disease states and immunological phenotypes. In a later genetic analysis, a missense DCLRE1C variant was associated with V-gene and J-gene trimming of TCR beta chains, and the association was replicated in an independent cohort. In both the original and validation cohorts, the classifier was reported to diagnose cytomegalovirus status with high specificity and sensitivity. Most TCR sequences were seen in very few donors, while some public TCRs were found in many individuals. A later analysis found that TCR association rates varied across HLA loci, with DRB1 alleles showing the most associated TCRs and HLA-C alleles the fewest. When HLA alleles, especially DR and DQ, strongly co-occurred, TCR associations were difficult to assign to individual alleles. Because HLA typing was missing for some donors at each locus, association tests included only the typed subset. A later analysis found that HLA-associated TCR beta chains were more clonally expanded and had lower generation probabilities than equally common non-associated chains. For the cohort, immune exposure information was limited to CMV serostatus. The sequencing pipeline was judged likely to have produced a cluster of highly shared sequence variants as a technical artifact. Linkage disequilibrium might explain the correlated functional status among segregating V segments, but an unknown experimental factor could not be ruled out. The earlier analysis of 587 of the donors excluded 15 to 20 rarely observed V segments, including chromosome 9 orphons, because counts were too low. Compared with the approximately 720-donor mean, donors in an Asian-associated ancestry cluster had fewer N-insertions in productive TCRs, according to a later genetic analysis. In vitro tests confirmed that a few of the cytomegalovirus-associated TCR beta chains recognize cytomegalovirus antigens. Only TCR beta chains were sequenced in this cohort, and the absence of alpha or paired-chain data limited detectable features. A further reported finding was that TCR beta sequences accurately predicted the HLA-A and HLA-B alleles for most subjects in the first cohort. In a later analysis, several top co-occurrence clusters were reported to appear linked to parvovirus B19, influenza, CMV and Epstein-Barr virus. The 87-base-pair reads could not distinguish some IMGT-functional V segments, including TRBV6-2 and TRBV6-3, so those segments were excluded. A later analysis found that most CMV-associated TCR beta chains appeared HLA-restricted, with HLA associations seemingly driven largely by CMV exposure. An earlier analysis of 450 to 750 of the donors showed that most TCR beta V segments appeared in productive rearrangements either about 87% or about 30% of the time, which broadly matched IMGT annotations.

The clonotype comes from a woman aged 35 to 49 in good health and CMV-seropositive. Recombination joined TRBV27 with TRBJ2-7, with 8 central nucleotides matching TRBD2. Material: PBMCs. The CDR3 sequence is CASSTHPSGYEQYF. The bases are TGTGCCAGCAGTACCCACCCTAGCGGGTACGAGCAGTACTTC.